Following are 11 T cell receptor beta chains from one sample sequenced in a study of identical twins (dated by TCRdb to the mid-2010s). Library preparation was by 5' RACE. TCRdb records Illumina HiSeq 2000 as the sequencer. Using fastp trimming at Q25 and MiXCR clonotype assembly, TCRdb reanalyzed the public sequencing data and kept in-frame beta chains. When rows share a CDR3 protein, they turn into one entry using the most common DNA and genes. The sample table lists approximately 500,000 distinct CDR3 sequences, approximately 24% of them with a count of one. 2.9% of the sample is held by the ten biggest clonotypes. These data also formed part of another study, on T cells expressing NK-cell markers.

Material: CD4+ T cells sorted from blood. All receptors derive from a woman younger than 30 in good health.

This chain connects TRBV19 to TRBJ2-3; 7 nucleotides match TRBD2. Germline CDR1 is LNHDA and CDR2 is SQIVND (reference sequence). With V trimmed by 7 bases and J by 3 bases, 16 bases remained unmatched. The CDR3 runs 17 residues. In DNA form, the CDR3 reads TGTGCCAGTAATCCTCTATCGGAGCGGGATGGGACAGATACGCAGTATTTT. It codes for CASNPLSERDGTDTQYF. The full variable domain, rest sourced from reference TRBV19 and TRBJ2-3, is DGGITQSPKYLFRKEGQNVTLSCEQNLNHDAMYWYRQDPGQGLRLIYYSQIVNDFQKGDIAEGYSVSREKKESFPLTVTSAQKNPTAFYLCASNPLSERDGTDTQYFGPGTRLTVL.

The chain has TRBV5-1 and TRBJ2-2, with a tentative D call TRBD1 (6 bases). CDR1 is SGHRS and CDR2 is YFSETQ in the germline V gene. The CDR3 is 14 amino acids. Trimming took 4 bases from V and 3 from J, leaving 10 bases between them. The CDR3 DNA reads as TGCGCCAGCAGCAAATCAGGGGACACCGGGGAGCTGTTTTTT. This sequence encodes CASSKSGDTGELFF.

The genes are TRBV20-1 and TRBJ1-1; perhaps TRBD1 as D (5 bases). This CDR3 comprises 11 residues. Trimming removed 3 bases from V and 5 bases from J, with 7 bases in between. Germline loops: CDR1 DFQATT, CDR2 SNEGSKA (reference sequence). For the CDR3, the DNA is TGCAGTGCTAGCGGGGCAACTGAAGCTTTCTTT. Encoded protein: CSASGATEAFF.

This clonotype came up a few times. The chain has TRBV6-1 and TRBJ2-3, with 12 bases lining up with TRBD1. The CDR3 is 15 residues long. V trimming: 2 bases; J trimming: 6 bases; junction bases outside the gene matches: 3. Germline V gene sequence: CDR1 MNHNS, CDR2 SASEGT. The CDR3 DNA reads as TGTGCCAGCAGTGAACCGGGACAGGGGGCTGATACGCAGTATTTT. Protein product: CASSEPGQGADTQYF.

The sample holds a few counts of this clonotype. V and J are TRBV4-3 and TRBJ1-5; possible D gene TRBD1, 5 bases. The CDR3 covers 15 residues. CDR1 is LGHNA, CDR2 YSLEER, per germline. Trimming left V 4 bases short and J 1 base short, with 11 bases between. CDR3 amino acids: CASSRNRGSNQPQHF. The CDR3 DNA sequence: TGCGCCAGCAGCCGGAACCGGGGGAGCAATCAGCCCCAGCATTTT.

Only a few counts were recorded for this clonotype. V usage is TRBV29-1 and J usage is TRBJ2-3; 9 positions match TRBD2. The CDR3 is 14 residues long. Germline lookup yields CDR1 SQVTM and CDR2 ANQGSEA. V was pared by 4 bases and J by 5 bases, with 7 bases of the junction left unmatched. CDR3 sequence (DNA): TGCAGCGTTGTCCGGGGAGCGGGGGGAGATACGCAGTATTTT. The encoded protein is CSVVRGAGGDTQYF.

This sequence joins TRBV12-3 or TRBV12-4 and TRBJ1-2, with D possibly matching TRBD1 (5 bases). The ends were cut back, 6 bases at V and 8 bases at J, with 19 bases in the middle. This CDR3 has 14 residues. CDR3 sequence reads: CASRASGGVGGYTF. CDR3 in DNA: TGTGCCAGCAGGGCCTCGGGGGGGGTCGGAGGCTACACCTTC.

This clonotype has just a few counts. The chain couples TRBV7-2 to TRBJ2-3, with TRBD1 matching over 12 bases. CDR1 is SGHTA, CDR2 FQGNSA, per germline. The CDR3 runs to 16 residues. J was trimmed by 4 bases and V by 4 bases; bases with no gene match: 6. CDR3 coding DNA: TGTGCCAGCAGCTCCCTCCGGGACAGGGGGCCAGATACGCAGTATTTT. Translating it yields CASSSLRDRGPDTQYF.

This chain joins TRBV2 and TRBJ1-3; TRBD1 might be the D (5 bases). Germline CDR1 and CDR2: SNHLY and FYNNEI. This CDR3 has 12 residues. Between the trimmed V and J ends, which lost 4 bases and 8 bases, there was a span of 9 bases. Here the CDR3 reads CASSGRADTIYF. The DNA for the CDR3 is TGTGCCAGCAGTGGCAGGGCTGACACCATATATTTT.

This clonotype was seen a handful of times. J is TRBJ1-2 and V is TRBV7-9, with D unclear. The CDR3 has 12 amino acids. V lost 5 bases, J lost 6 bases, and 10 bases lay in between. CDR1 is SEHNR, CDR2 FQNEAQ, per germline (reference sequence). The CDR3 loop reads CASSPVPDGYTF. CDR3 sequence (DNA): TGTGCCAGCAGCCCCGTTCCGGATGGCTACACCTTC.

This clonotype was counted only a few times. This chain joins TRBV7-2 and TRBJ2-1; 13 bases map to TRBD2. The germline CDR1 and CDR2 sequences are SGHTA and FQGNSA. V shed 5 bases and J 7 bases; nucleotides not matched to a gene: 5. The CDR3 loop spans 15 amino acids. The CDR3 spells CASSRTSGSVNEQFF. The CDR3 region has the DNA TGTGCCAGCAGCCGGACTAGCGGGAGCGTAAATGAGCAGTTCTTC.